This entry lists 19 T cell receptor beta chains sequenced from one sample in a study of T cells expressing NK-cell markers. TCRdb reanalyzed the 5' RACE reads, giving one entry per CDR3 protein sequence and no DNA. Its clone listing holds hundreds of thousands of distinct CDR3 sequences. Sequencing was carried out using blood T cells: a sorted CD56 or NKG2C T cell subset, CD4+ or CD8+ T cells, or bulk PBMC T cells (not recorded which). The receptors here all came from a woman between 18 and 69 years old in good health.

The chain links TRBV28 to TRBJ1-1; the TCRdb D gene call, TRBD1, has no DNA to confirm it. Germline loops: CDR1 MDHEN, CDR2 SYDVKM. The CDR3 is 14 residues long. This chain's CDR3 is CASTGGGLGTEAFF.

This chain uses TRBV7-9 with TRBJ2-7; TCRdb proposes TRBD1, but this gene call is untestable without DNA. The germline V gene has CDR1 SEHNR and CDR2 FQNEAQ (reference sequence). CDR3 size: 15 residues. The CDR3 spells CASSSTGSFSYEQYF.

The chain joins TRBV5-1 to TRBJ2-7; TCRdb picks TRBD2, but there is no DNA to check that call. This CDR3 contains 15 residues. Germline CDR1 and CDR2: SGHRS and YFSETQ. The CDR3: CASSYGLAGTYEQYF.

This chain joins TRBV7-2 and TRBJ1-3; TCRdb outputs TRBD1, but without DNA this stays unchecked. The CDR3 totals 14 residues. Germline lookup yields CDR1 SGHTA and CDR2 FQGNSA. CDR3: CASSQGGILRTIYF. Supplemented by reference TRBV7-2 and TRBJ1-3, the full variable domain reads GAGVSQSPSNKVTEKGKDVELRCDPISGHTALYWYRQSLGQGLEFLIYFQGNSAPDKSGLPSDRFSAERTGGSVSTLTIQRTQQEDSAVYLCASSQGGILRTIYFGEGSWLTVV.

The gene calls are TRBV6-5 and TRBJ2-1; as DNA is missing, the TRBD2 call by TCRdb cannot be tested. The CDR3 sequence is 17 residues long. CDR1 is MNHEY and CDR2 is SVGAGI in the germline V gene. CDR3 in amino acids: CASSYSPGLAGGDEQFF.

V gene TRBV28 combines with J gene TRBJ2-2; TCRdb proposes TRBD2, but this gene call is untestable without DNA. Germline-derived CDR1 and CDR2 are MDHEN and SYDVKM. There are 15 residues in the CDR3. Here the CDR3 reads CASSFGTKGTGELFF.

The chain carries TRBV7-3 and TRBJ1-5; TCRdb proposes TRBD1, but this gene call is untestable without DNA. CDR1 is SGHTA, CDR2 FQGTGA, per germline. The CDR3 has 15 amino acids. CDR3 loop: CASSPYAGQHQPQHF.

The CDR3 reads CASSFRSGELFF. This chain links TRBV27 with TRBJ2-2. CDR3 length: 12 residues. The V gene's germline CDR1 is MNHEY and CDR2 SMNVEV (reference sequence).

The chain combines TRBV6-1 with TRBJ2-3; TCRdb's D call of TRBD2 is untestable without DNA. This CDR3 is 17 amino acids long. CDR1 and CDR2 from the germline V gene are MNHNS and SASEGT. The CDR3 region is CASSDLGTSILTDTQYF.

This chain connects TRBV5-5 to TRBJ2-1. Germline CDR1 SGHKS, CDR2 YYEKEE (reference sequence). The CDR3 runs 15 residues. The CDR3 loop reads CASSADGSSYNEQFF.

The chain recombines TRBV5-1 with TRBJ2-1; TCRdb names TRBD1, which stays unverified in the absence of DNA. The CDR3 runs to 15 residues. Germline values: CDR1 SGHRS, CDR2 YFSETQ. CDR3: CASSFLPGMGNEQFF.

This chain's CDR3 is CSANVPDRVETQYF. The V gene is TRBV20-1, the J gene TRBJ2-5. Germline V gives CDR1 DFQATT, CDR2 SNEGSKA (reference sequence). This CDR3 is built from 14 residues.

The J gene is TRBJ2-3, the V gene TRBV12-3 or TRBV12-4; the D gene TCRdb calls, TRBD1, cannot be checked with no DNA. The CDR3 spans 17 residues. The CDR3 sequence is CASSFPGGTGITDTQYF.

The chain uses TRBV6-5 and TRBJ1-1. CDR1 and CDR2 from the germline V gene are MNHEY and SVGAGI. The CDR3 covers 14 residues. The CDR3 sequence is CASSYLGLNTEAFF.

V is TRBV10-3 and J is TRBJ2-7; TCRdb picks TRBD1, but there is no DNA to check that call. In germline, CDR1 is ENHRY, CDR2 SYGVKD. There are 14 residues in the CDR3. The chain's CDR3 is CAISGPGRDYEQYF.

This rearrangement joins TRBV6-6 to TRBJ1-1. This CDR3 region has 12 residues. Germline loops: CDR1 MNHNY, CDR2 SVGAGI (reference sequence). The CDR3 protein is CASREGRVEAFF.

The gene calls are TRBV11-2 and TRBJ2-5; no DNA is available, so the TRBD1 call from TCRdb remains unchecked. The germline V gene has CDR1 SGHAT and CDR2 FQNNGV. The CDR3 is made up of 18 amino acids. This CDR3 reads CASSSIPEVGIFQETQYF.

The V and J genes are TRBV5-6 and TRBJ1-1; TCRdb names TRBD1, which stays unverified in the absence of DNA. The CDR3 extends over 15 amino acids. The germline gives CDR1 SGHDT, CDR2 YYEEEE. CDR3 loop: CASSLWDRGKTEAFF.

The J gene is TRBJ2-7, the V gene TRBV7-9. Germline values: CDR1 SEHNR, CDR2 FQNEAQ (reference sequence). The CDR3 covers 13 residues. The CDR3 sequence is CASSFSGTYEQYF.